This TCR beta chain was identified during a study of cytomegalovirus exposure and HLA in healthy donors. 13 Jbeta primers and 60 Vbeta primers were used for the PCR. Method: immunoSEQ multiplex PCR; TCRdb's copy keeps in-frame clones and lacks some. The table lists more than 95,000 clones, 65% to 90% of them singletons. V was pared by 1 base and J by 1 base, with 14 bases of the junction left unmatched. The germline V gene encodes CDR1 LGHNT and CDR2 FRNRAP. The CDR3 consists of 20 residues. Sample: PBMCs. The sequence was collected from a woman aged 25-40 years in good health and CMV-seronegative. The rearrangement uses TRBV12-5 and TRBJ1-1; 11 positions match TRBD1. The DNA for the CDR3 is TGTGCTAGTGGTTTGGGTAAGAATATAGGACAGGGGGCGAGGAACACTGAAGCTTTCTTT. Translated, it gives CASGLGKNIGQGARNTEAFF.